This entry lists 9 T cell receptor beta chains sequenced from one sample in a study of cytomegalovirus exposure and HLA in healthy donors. Amplification used 60 Vbeta primers and 13 Jbeta primers. Data came from immunoSEQ multiplex PCR; TCRdb stores just in-frame clones and leaves some out. Of about 150,000 clones listed, more than 75% are singletons. Sequencing was carried out using PBMCs. Receptors originate from a man aged 25-45 years in good health and CMV-seropositive.

To note about this clone: Other nucleotide sequences in the sample specify the same CDR3. The J gene is TRBJ1-2, the V gene TRBV27, with TRBD1 matching 10 bases. V dropped 6 bases and J dropped 7; count of bases not matched to a gene: 5. The CDR3 contains 13 residues. From germline, CDR1 is MNHEY and CDR2 SMNVEV (reference sequence). For the CDR3, the DNA is TGTGCCAGCAGAACGACAGGGGGCCTTGGCTACACCTTC. Translated: CASRTTGGLGYTF.

The V and J genes are TRBV18 and TRBJ2-7; D is perhaps TRBD1 (6 bases). Germline CDR1 is KGHSH and CDR2 is LQKENI. The CDR3 is 13 amino acids. Trimming removed 6 bases at V and 2 bases at J, with 11 bases between. The CDR3 is CASSPTGAYEQYV. The DNA for the CDR3 is TGTGCCAGCTCGCCGACAGGCGCCTACGAGCAGTACGTC.

The rearrangement uses TRBV18 and TRBJ1-1, with a possible D match to TRBD1 (5 bases). V lost 8 bases and J 0 bases, leaving 10 bases between the germline ends. The germline CDR1 and CDR2 sequences are KGHSH and LQKENI. The CDR3 totals 13 residues. CDR3 residues: CASRTNMNTEAFF. CDR3 DNA: TGTGCCAGCAGGACAAACATGAACACTGAAGCTTTCTTT.

This clone was found once. V gene TRBV19 combines with J gene TRBJ1-5, with D hard to call. CDR3 length: 15 amino acids. Germline V gene data show CDR1 as LNHDA and CDR2 as SQIVND (reference sequence). Trimming took 0 bases from V and 3 from J, leaving 9 bases between them. Here the CDR3 reads CASSIDAGSNQPQHF. Here the CDR3 DNA reads TGTGCCAGTAGTATAGACGCAGGCTCCAATCAGCCCCAGCATTTT.

The V gene is TRBV21-1, the J gene TRBJ2-7; the table's D call, TRBD1, was not checked against the DNA. TRBV21-1 is designated a pseudogene. CDR3 length: 13 residues. CDR3 loop: CASRHRASGEQYV. The DNA of the CDR3 is TGTGCCAGTCGGCACAGGGCAAGCGGCGAGCAGTACGTC.

This chain links TRBV7-2 with TRBJ1-4, with TRBD1 matching over 9 bases. CDR3 length: 14 amino acids. Trimming cost V 5 bases and J 7 bases; bases outside gene matches: 5. Germline V CDR1 and CDR2: SGHTA, FQGNSA. DNA for the CDR3: TGTGCCAGCAGCCCCACAGGGGGCGGTGAAAAACTGTTTTTT. Residues: CASSPTGGGEKLFF.

This sequence joins TRBV7-3 and TRBJ2-1; possible D gene TRBD2, 5 bases. The CDR3 is made up of 14 amino acids. The ends were cut back, 5 bases at V and 0 bases at J, with 8 bases in the middle. Per germline, CDR1 SGHTA and CDR2 FQGTGA. The CDR3 sequence is CASSLSGSYNEQFF. The CDR3 DNA is TGTGCCAGCAGCCTAAGCGGCTCCTACAATGAGCAGTTCTTC.

The chain recombines TRBV5-8 with TRBJ2-2; the match to TRBD1 covers 7 bases. This CDR3 contains 13 residues. Germline lookup yields CDR1 SGHTS and CDR2 YDEGEE. Trimming removed 7 bases from V and 1 base from J; junction bases left unmatched: 1. This CDR3 is CASRQGNTGELFF. The CDR3 coding sequence is TGTGCCAGCCGACAGGGGAACACCGGGGAGCTGTTTTTT.

This clone turned up a few times. The V call is TRBV6-5, the J call TRBJ2-3; the match to TRBD2 covers 9 bases. The junction had 5 bases not matched to a gene; V was cut back by 7 bases and J by 3 bases. Germline CDR1 reads MNHEY; CDR2 reads SVGAGI. This CDR3 spans 14 amino acids. The CDR3 protein is CASNSGSGTDTQYF. The CDR3 DNA reads TGTGCCAGCAATAGCGGGAGTGGGACAGATACGCAGTATTTT.